One sample yielded the 30 T cell receptor beta chains listed below, sequenced in a study of PD-1 blockade in classical Hodgkin lymphoma. Time point noted: cycle 4 day 1 (C4D1), after 6 weeks of nivolumab. Each patient experienced a relapse that followed autologous stem cell transplantation, and brentuximab vedotin exposure varied. The repertoire was sequenced with immunoSEQ multiplex PCR; TCRdb's copy has only in-frame clones and lacks some. Seen here are about 94,000 clones, about 93% observed once, and the top ten hold roughly 2%. Sequences were derived from peripheral blood mononuclear cells (PBMCs), sampled before the fourth cycle of nivolumab. The receptors come from a human donor with classical Hodgkin lymphoma.

The rearrangement links TRBV14 to TRBJ2-1, with D uncertain. From germline, CDR1 is SGHDN and CDR2 FVKESK. Trimming stripped 1 base from V and 7 bases from J, with 8 bases between. The CDR3 is made up of 13 amino acids. CDR3 nucleotide sequence: TGTGCCAGCAGCCAAGTCGACGGGAATGAGCAGTTCTTC. Protein: CASSQVDGNEQFF.

The rearrangement uses TRBV7-8 and TRBJ1-1, with D unclear. Per germline, CDR1 SGHVS and CDR2 FQNEAQ. The V end was cut by 5 bases, the J end by 3 bases, with 19 bases between. This CDR3 is built from 16 residues. The CDR3 loop reads CASSPLVPLPDTEAFF. In nucleotides, the CDR3 is TGTGCCAGCAGCCCGCTGGTCCCACTGCCTGACACTGAAGCTTTCTTT. The complete variable domain, with remaining parts taken from reference TRBV7-8 and TRBJ1-1, reads GAGVSQSPRYKVAKRGQDVALRCDPISGHVSLFWYQQALGQGPEFLTYFQNEAQLDKSGLPSDRFFAERPEGSVSTLKIQRTQQEDSAVYLCASSPLVPLPDTEAFFGQGTRLTVV.

The rearrangement links TRBV5-7 to TRBJ1-2; tentative D call: TRBD1 (6 bases). TRBV5-7 is identified as an open reading frame with a role that is uncertain. The length of the CDR3 is 13 residues. The V end lost 10 bases, the J end lost 7 bases, and 20 bases lay between the germline ends. This CDR3 is CAGRVGRGAGYTF. The CDR3 DNA reads TGTGCCGGCCGGGTAGGGCGGGGGGCTGGCTACACCTTC.

The chain is built from TRBV6-5 and TRBJ2-5; D not certain. The CDR3 spans 13 residues. V lost 0 bases to trimming and J lost 1 base, with 3 bases between them. Germline V gene lookup returns CDR1 MNHEY and CDR2 SVGAGI. The CDR3 is CASSYSTQETQYF. The CDR3 DNA follows: TGTGCCAGCAGTTACTCTACCCAAGAGACCCAGTACTTC.

This chain joins TRBV6-5 and TRBJ1-2, with D uncertain. The V end lost 0 bases, the J end lost 3 bases, and 11 bases lay between the germline ends. The CDR3 spans 15 residues. The germline CDR1 and CDR2 sequences are MNHEY and SVGAGI. The CDR3 loop is CASSYSSTADYGYTF. CDR3 coding DNA: TGTGCCAGCAGTTACTCGAGTACAGCCGACTATGGCTACACCTTC.

This chain connects TRBV28 to TRBJ2-7; D remains unclear. Trimming cost V 8 bases and J 7 bases, with 12 bases left between them. Germline CDR1 and CDR2: MDHEN and SYDVKM. This CDR3 is built from 11 residues. The CDR3 DNA is TGTGCCAGCGGACCCTTGGTTGAGCAGTACTTC. Amino acid sequence: CASGPLVEQYF.

V and J are TRBV5-1 and TRBJ2-5, with TRBD2 matching over 7 bases. Germline CDR1 reads SGHRS; CDR2 reads YFSETQ. V was clipped by 5 bases and J by 5 bases; unmatched bases: 12. The CDR3 contains 15 residues. DNA of the CDR3: TGCGCCAGCAGGTTGCTAGCGGACGGCGGGGAGACCCAGTACTTC. Protein product: CASRLLADGGETQYF.

J is TRBJ2-1 and V is TRBV11-2; 10 nucleotides agree with TRBD1. From germline, CDR1 is SGHAT and CDR2 FQNNGV. J gave up 2 bases and V 5 bases, and 3 bases lay outside the gene matches. The CDR3 consists of 15 residues. The CDR3 sequence is CASSGDRGPYNEQFF. In DNA form, the CDR3 reads TGTGCCAGCAGCGGAGACAGGGGGCCCTACAATGAGCAGTTCTTC.

The chain employs TRBV5-6 and TRBJ2-7; a weak D match, TRBD2 (5 bases). Germline V CDR1 and CDR2: SGHDT, YYEEEE. Trimming stripped 2 bases from V and 2 bases from J, with 17 bases between. The CDR3 is 16 amino acids. CDR3 bases: TGTGCCAGCAGCTTTGGTATCGGGGTGATTACCTACGAGCAGTACTTC. Translating gives CASSFGIGVITYEQYF.

The CDR3 spells CASGAASAQYF. The CDR3 region has the DNA TGTGCCAGCGGGGCGGCAAGTGCGCAGTACTTC. The V call is TRBV28, the J call TRBJ2-7; possible D gene TRBD1, 5 bases. The CDR3 has 11 amino acids. Trimming took off 8 bases at V and 9 bases at J, with 14 bases between the two ends. The germline V gene has CDR1 MDHEN and CDR2 SYDVKM.

This clone was recorded once. The chain links TRBV27 to TRBJ1-5; D call uncertain. Germline CDR1 MNHEY, CDR2 SMNVEV (reference sequence). There are 13 residues in the CDR3. The ends were cut back, 3 bases at V and 5 bases at J, with 8 bases in the middle. CDR3 DNA: TGTGCCAGCAGTTTTCGGTGGGATCAGCCCCAGCATTTT. This translates into CASSFRWDQPQHF.

The chain combines TRBV7-9 with TRBJ2-7; 9 bases fit TRBD2. The CDR3 spans 15 residues. Trimming removed 5 bases from V and 0 bases from J; junction bases left unmatched: 5. From germline, CDR1 is SEHNR and CDR2 FQNEAQ (reference sequence). The CDR3 protein is CASSISGGDSYEQYF. The CDR3 DNA reads TGTGCCAGCAGCATTAGCGGGGGCGACTCCTACGAGCAGTACTTC.

The chain carries TRBV19 and TRBJ2-1; no reliable D call. Germline V gene lookup returns CDR1 LNHDA and CDR2 SQIVND (reference sequence). The CDR3 loop spans 12 amino acids. The V end was cut by 2 bases, the J end by 5 bases, with 4 bases between. CDR3 residues: CASSIINNEQFF. DNA of the CDR3: TGTGCCAGTAGTATAATCAACAATGAGCAGTTCTTC. The variable domain in full, with the rest retrieved from reference TRBV19 and TRBJ2-1, is DGGITQSPKYLFRKEGQNVTLSCEQNLNHDAMYWYRQDPGQGLRLIYYSQIVNDFQKGDIAEGYSVSREKKESFPLTVTSAQKNPTAFYLCASSIINNEQFFGPGTRLTVL.

V and J are TRBV27 and TRBJ2-7, with 7 bases identical to TRBD1. CDR3 length: 15 amino acids. The ends lost 6 bases at V and 4 bases at J; junction bases unmatched: 12. CDR1 and CDR2 from the germline V gene are MNHEY and SMNVEV (reference sequence). Written as DNA, the CDR3 is TGTGCCAGCAGGCTTAGACAGGGAAGAAGGTACGAGCAGTACTTC. It specifies CASRLRQGRRYEQYF.

The J gene is TRBJ2-1, the V gene TRBV5-1; 7 nucleotides align to TRBD2. Germline CDR1 SGHRS, CDR2 YFSETQ. Trimming removed 1 base from V and 4 bases from J; junction bases left unmatched: 8. There are 16 residues in the CDR3. The CDR3 here is CASSLRAGDLYNEQFF. The CDR3 nucleotides read TGCGCCAGCAGCTTGAGGGCGGGGGACCTATACAATGAGCAGTTCTTC.

CDR3 sequence reads: CASRDGVTSTDTQYF. The CDR3 DNA sequence: TGTGCCAGCAGAGACGGGGTTACTAGCACAGATACGCAGTATTTT. The chain joins TRBV6-1 to TRBJ2-3, with D possibly being TRBD2 (5 bases). CDR1 MNHNS and CDR2 SASEGT come from the germline V gene. V shed 6 bases and J shed 0 bases, with 13 bases lying between them. This CDR3 region has 15 residues.

J is TRBJ2-7 and V is TRBV19, with TRBD2 identical over 13 bases. V lost 6 bases and J lost 2; bases outside the gene matches: 1. Germline lookup yields CDR1 LNHDA and CDR2 SQIVND (reference sequence). CDR3 length: 14 residues. The CDR3 is CASSGLAGAYEQYF. CDR3 nucleotide sequence: TGTGCCAGTAGCGGACTAGCGGGAGCCTACGAGCAGTACTTC.

The chain combines TRBV6-5 with TRBJ2-7, with a weak D call TRBD1 (6 bases). V was shortened by 5 bases and J by 0 bases, with 14 bases between the two germline ends. The CDR3 has 15 amino acids. The germline V gene encodes CDR1 MNHEY and CDR2 SVGAGI. Here the CDR3 reads CASSRETGSSYEQYF. The CDR3 DNA sequence: TGTGCCAGCAGTCGAGAGACAGGAAGCTCCTACGAGCAGTACTTC.

This clone was observed once. J is TRBJ2-7 and V is TRBV10-1; the D is unclear. The CDR3 extends over 14 amino acids. Trimming took off 8 bases at V and 3 bases at J, with 17 bases between the two ends. Per germline, CDR1 WNHNN and CDR2 SYGVQD (reference sequence). The DNA of the CDR3 is TGCGCCAGCTTGAGTCACAGCCACTTCTACGAGCAGTACTTC. Translating it yields CASLSHSHFYEQYF.

The chain combines TRBV9 with TRBJ1-1, with D perhaps matching TRBD1 (5 bases). This CDR3 is built from 13 residues. The germline V and J ends were trimmed by 3 bases and 5 bases, with 11 bases remaining between them. Germline V gives CDR1 SGDLS, CDR2 YYNGEE. Here the CDR3 DNA reads TGTGCCAGCAGCGCTGGGGGGGGGACTGAAGCTTTCTTT. Its translation is CASSAGGGTEAFF.

J is TRBJ2-7 and V is TRBV28; 11 positions agree with TRBD2. The CDR3 spans 15 residues. J was trimmed by 6 bases and V by 5 bases; bases with no gene match: 9. Germline values: CDR1 MDHEN, CDR2 SYDVKM. This CDR3 is CASSPYLGLAGEQYF. CDR3 bases: TGTGCCAGCAGTCCCTACTTAGGACTAGCGGGCGAGCAGTACTTC.

The J gene is TRBJ2-2, the V gene TRBV19; TRBD2 aligns across 11 bases. Germline loops: CDR1 LNHDA, CDR2 SQIVND (reference sequence). Trimming took 11 bases from V and 4 from J; bases not matched to a gene: 21. The CDR3 has 19 residues. The CDR3 DNA follows: TGTGCCTCCTCTCGCCTGGCACTAGCGGGAGTAAGCGGCACCGGGGAGCTGTTTTTT. Its protein product is CASSRLALAGVSGTGELFF. The variable domain in full, completed from reference TRBV19 and TRBJ2-2, reads DGGITQSPKYLFRKEGQNVTLSCEQNLNHDAMYWYRQDPGQGLRLIYYSQIVNDFQKGDIAEGYSVSREKKESFPLTVTSAQKNPTAFYLCASSRLALAGVSGTGELFFGEGSRLTVL.

The chain employs TRBV9 and TRBJ2-2; D not resolved. Germline CDR1 SGDLS, CDR2 YYNGEE. V lost 0 bases and J lost 4, with 10 bases in between. This CDR3 contains 15 residues. CDR3 protein: CASSVDVGRTGELFF. DNA for the CDR3: TGTGCCAGCAGCGTAGACGTGGGCCGCACCGGGGAGCTGTTTTTT.

The chain has TRBV29-1 and TRBJ2-4; perhaps TRBD2 as D (9 bases). The germline V gene has CDR1 SQVTM and CDR2 ANQGSEA. V was pared by 7 bases and J by 2 bases, with 33 bases between. This CDR3 spans 20 amino acids. The chain's CDR3 is CSAAGGGGGRALASKNIQYF. Here the CDR3 DNA reads TGCAGCGCCGCAGGGGGCGGCGGCGGGAGGGCCCTCGCGTCCAAAAACATTCAGTACTTC.

This sequence joins TRBV28 and TRBJ1-4, with 10 bases that match TRBD1. Germline loops: CDR1 MDHEN, CDR2 SYDVKM. V shed 8 bases, J shed 5 bases, and the junction held 17 bases outside the gene matches. The CDR3 extends over 18 amino acids. CDR3 bases: TGTGCCAGCTTGCAGGCCCTCGACAGGGGGCGAAGAAATGAAAAACTGTTTTTT. This gives the protein CASLQALDRGRRNEKLFF.

The V gene is TRBV7-3, the J gene TRBJ1-2, with TRBD1 as a possible D gene (5 bases). The V and J ends lost 5 bases and 2 bases respectively, with 18 bases between them. This CDR3 has 16 residues. Germline V gene sequence: CDR1 SGHTA, CDR2 FQGTGA. The CDR3, as DNA: TGTGCCAGCAGCCCGCTGGCGGGGCCGGGGAACTATGGCTACACCTTC. It yields the protein CASSPLAGPGNYGYTF.

J is TRBJ1-3 and V is TRBV7-8; D not resolved. Trimming shortened V by 4 bases and J by 0 bases, and 10 bases separated the two germline ends. The V gene's germline CDR1 is SGHVS and CDR2 FQNEAQ. The CDR3 loop spans 15 amino acids. Here the CDR3 reads CASSSRRLSGNTIYF. In nucleotides, the CDR3 is TGTGCCAGCAGCTCTAGACGGCTCTCTGGAAACACCATATATTTT.

This chain joins TRBV9 and TRBJ2-2; D is perhaps TRBD2 (5 bases). Germline V lookup: CDR1 SGDLS, CDR2 YYNGEE. With 4 bases removed from V and 4 bases from J, the gap between germline ends came to 17 bases. CDR3 length: 16 residues. Written as DNA, the CDR3 is TGTGCCAGCAGCAACCCCAGCGGATGGGGCACCGGGGAGCTGTTTTTT. Its protein product is CASSNPSGWGTGELFF.

This sequence joins TRBV19 and TRBJ1-5, with 11 bases matching TRBD1. This CDR3 has 16 amino acids. Germline V gives CDR1 LNHDA, CDR2 SQIVND (reference sequence). With 3 bases clipped from V and 5 bases from J, the junction kept 6 bases outside the gene matches. The CDR3 coding sequence is TGTGCCAGTAGTATCCTCCGGGACAGGGGGGATCAGCCCCAGCATTTT. Its protein is CASSILRDRGDQPQHF.

The V gene is TRBV6-1, the J gene TRBJ2-1; 7 bases are a match to TRBD2. The CDR3 is 14 amino acids. The germline CDR1 and CDR2 sequences are MNHNS and SASEGT. The junction had 5 bases not matched to a gene; V was cut back by 5 bases and J by 4 bases. The CDR3 DNA is TGTGCCAGCAGTTTAACGGGAGGTTACAATGAGCAGTTCTTC. This sequence encodes CASSLTGGYNEQFF.